This T cell receptor (beta chain) is from a study of T-cell reconstitution after alpha-beta-depleted transplantation in children. Findings and limits, study-wide: It was reported that alpha-beta T cells came from several hundred expanded graft clones (about two months after transplant).

This clonotype was seen a few times. Its target is unknown. Trimming removed 5 bases from V and 9 bases from J, with 6 bases in between. This CDR3 comprises 10 residues. The germline CDR1 and CDR2 sequences are SGHRS and YFSETQ. Unique molecular identifiers were used to barcode this TCRbeta library. TCRdb processed the PCR reads anew with MiXCR; each CDR3 protein has one entry. The sample has about 830,000 distinct CDR3 sequences, around 15% seen once. The TCR comes from a male patient aged 10-17 years who had a stem cell transplant for acute lymphoblastic leukemia, so the T cells may come from the graft donor. V usage is TRBV5-1 and J usage is TRBJ2-1, with D possibly matching TRBD2 (5 bases). The source material was PBMCs, mostly from graft donor cells, sampled 360 days after TCRalphabeta/CD19-depleted stem cell transplant. Here the CDR3 reads CASRGSEQFF. CDR3 bases: TGCGCCAGCAGGGGGAGTGAGCAGTTCTTC. The full variable domain, rest sourced from reference TRBV5-1 and TRBJ2-1, is KAGVTQTPRYLIKTRGQQVTLSCSPISGHRSVSWYQQTPGQGLQFLFEYFSETQRNKGNFPGRFSGRQFSNSRSEMNVSTLELGDSALYLCASRGSEQFFGPGTRLTVL.